This T cell receptor (beta chain) was retrieved from a study of preoperative IRX-2 immunotherapy in early breast cancer. The CDR3 is made up of 16 amino acids. V lost 4 bases, J lost 4 bases, and 20 bases lay in between. CDR1 is SGHNT, CDR2 YYREEE, per germline (reference sequence). Clones were sequenced by immunoSEQ multiplex PCR, and TCRdb holds only the in-frame ones, with some missing. This sample has around 39,000 clones; about 95% occur once, and the top ten carry 1.6%. As to treatment: preoperative locoregional IRX-2 cytokine immunotherapy. Samples came from a phase Ib trial of preoperative locoregional IRX-2 cytokine immunotherapy.

The sequence came from a human donor with breast cancer. The chain combines TRBV5-4 with TRBJ1-1; D might be TRBD1 (5 bases). The sample was tumor tissue, taken after IRX-2 immunotherapy. The DNA of the CDR3 is TGTGCCAGCAGCGAGCCCGGGGGAACAAAGGGCACTGAAGCTTTCTTT. Encoded protein: CASSEPGGTKGTEAFF.